This entry features one T cell receptor (beta chain) sequence. This clonotype was seen ten or more times. Its antigen remains undetermined. Base-call qualities are not available, and no considerably larger clone is one nucleotide away. Trimming removed 0 bases from V and 0 bases from J, leaving 3 bases between the germline ends. Spanning cysteine to phenylalanine, the CDR3 consists of 13 amino acids. Here the CDR3 DNA is all that survives: 39 bases in frame from base 1. Reading the germline V gene (reference sequence) gives CDR1 GTSNPN and CDR2 SVGIG. Amplification of TCR beta CDR3 regions was carried out from RNA transcripts. The first round of RT-PCR for the TCR CDR3 was performed with the HTBI primer set and the Qiagen OneStep RT-PCR kit. Libraries were constructed in a second round of multiplex PCR, after which size selection and purification were carried out. Sequencing of the libraries was done on an Illumina HiSeq2000 using paired-end 100 bp reads. The original pipeline was this. SOAPnuke was used to process the raw data, removing reads that contained adapters or uncalled bases, had a mean Phred below 15, or lacked an exact match to the constant primer or identifier. COPE v1.2.5 was used to merge high-quality paired reads, and clonotypes were defined as unique nucleotide sequences. MiTCR v1.1 was used to align the clonotypes against IMGT TRBV, TRBD and TRBJ reference segments. Only V-J combinations with frequency above 0.0001, covering 99.2% of repertoires, were analysed. The TCS score was defined as the ratio of F50 (clonal expansion) to E x V (chaos), calculated using BLOSUM62-based TCRdist between CDR3 peptides within each V-J. Welch's t-statistics and random forest reduced 514 V-J features to roughly 13, which were used in a naive Bayes classifier (R e1071). TCRdb took the public reads, trimmed them with fastp at Q25, ran MiXCR for clone calling and kept in-frame beta chains. Rows with one shared CDR3 protein collapse into an entry with the most common genes and DNA. TCRdb assigned the V and J calls; the authors' analysis was not used. In this sample the table shows about 400,000 distinct CDR3 sequences, approximately 14% of which occur a single time. The top ten clones comprise approximately 30% of the sample.

The data were taken from a study of T cells in Graves' hyperthyroidism and ophthalmopathy (dated by TCRdb to between 2018 and 2021). Some background on the complete study: Peripheral blood samples were taken at the time of initial diagnosis, prior to any treatment. TCR V-J signatures able to tell the groups apart were searched for in a discovery cohort of 95 or so patients, of whom roughly 42 had Graves' ophthalmopathy and 55 to 65 had stable Graves' hyperthyroidism. After blood sampling, hyperthyroidism patients were treated with methimazole at a starting dose of 30 mg daily, and ophthalmopathy patients were treated with high-dose intravenous methylprednisolone. The 75 to 100 discovery patients were randomly split 7:3 into training and test sets. Prospective prediction of ophthalmopathy was tested in an independent validation cohort consisting of some 20 hyperthyroidism patients and some 17 patients who later progressed to ophthalmopathy. The study also compared thyroid tissue and blood T-cell repertoires from 6 or 7 Graves' hyperthyroidism patients. TCR Vbeta CDR3 sequencing of 135 peripheral blood samples (43 ophthalmopathy, 75 or so hyperthyroidism and approximately 17 progressor patients) is reported in the paper.

The investigation overall reported the following: A model built on a 13 V-J signature distinguished ophthalmopathy from stable hyperthyroidism, reaching 85% to 90% sensitivity and 81% to 83% specificity in cross-validation and 80%/75% in testing. No statistical method was used to set the sample size in advance, and investigators knew the group allocation. In validation, the model predicted progression to ophthalmopathy with over 65% sensitivity and less than 80% specificity, a median of around 6.6 months before onset. Most expanded thyroid clonotypes (frequency above 0.001) were also detected in blood, suggesting blood repertoires may reflect thyroid immune responses.

Hyperthyroidism patients were newly diagnosed, had a disease duration of under 2 months, and were aged 18 to 65 years. Patients with uncontrolled infections, other autoimmune diseases, pregnancy or lactation were excluded. Diagnoses relied on clinical symptoms, serum thyroxine and TRAb, thyroid ultrasound and orbital computed tomography. Blood from progressor patients was drawn when they were first diagnosed with hyperthyroidism, before any ophthalmopathy symptoms appeared. PBMCs were isolated from about 10 ml of fresh peripheral blood by Ficoll-Paque density gradient centrifugation. Patients classed as progressors first received a Graves' hyperthyroidism diagnosis and then went on to develop ophthalmopathy during follow-up. Total RNA was extracted with Trizol reagent, and quality was checked on an Agilent 2100 Bioanalyzer.

This receptor was identified in a woman aged 18-29 years with Graves' hyperthyroidism that later progressed to Graves' ophthalmopathy. The receptor chain draws on TRBV30 and TRBJ1-5; the D gene cannot be named for sure. Material for sequencing was blood. For the CDR3, the sequence is CAWSVYSNQPQHF. The nucleotide sequence reads TGTGCCTGGAGTGTGTATAGCAATCAGCCCCAGCATTTT.